This T cell receptor beta chain was observed in a study of cytotoxic CD8 clonotypes in ibrutinib-treated CLL. Study-wide background: For this cohort, patients were around eleven relapsed/refractory and some 15 treatment-naive, while some 18 were IGHV unmutated. After median roughly 68 months, approximately 14 stayed in remission, around twelve progressed; responses roughly 25 partial, 2 complete.

This CDR3 has 12 residues. Germline assignment: CDR1 GTSNPN and CDR2 SVGIG (reference sequence). The germline V and J ends were trimmed by 1 base and 4 bases, with 5 bases remaining between them. TCRdb keeps only in-frame clones here, not all; method: immunoSEQ multiplex PCR. The table has roughly 180,000 clones, 84% seen once. V is TRBV30 and J is TRBJ2-1; D not resolved. This clonotype originated in a human donor with chronic lymphocytic leukemia. The sample in question was PBMCs, obtained after 24 months of ibrutinib treatment. CDR3 nucleotide sequence: TGTGCCTGGAGTGCCATGTACAATGAGCAGTTCTTC. Translated: CAWSAMYNEQFF. The complete variable domain, with remaining parts taken from reference TRBV30 and TRBJ2-1, reads SQTIHQWPATLVQPVGSPLSLECTVEGTSNPNLYWYRQAAGRGLQLLFYSVGIGQISSEVPQNLSASRPQDRQFILSSKKLLLSDSGFYLCAWSAMYNEQFFGPGTRLTVL.